This T cell receptor beta chain is drawn from a study of T cells after yellow fever vaccination. V lost 7 bases to trimming and J lost 2 bases, with 13 bases between them. This CDR3 contains 14 residues. TCRdb independently ran MiXCR on the 5' RACE reads; one entry per CDR3 protein. This sample has about 320,000 distinct CDR3 sequences; about 10% occur once, and the top ten carry around 3.2%. J is TRBJ2-3 and V is TRBV12-3 or TRBV12-4, with unresolved D. The clonotype comes from a man in his late teens or twenties who received the YFV17D yellow fever vaccine. The specimen comprised CD4+ T cells sorted from PBMCs, sampled 45 days after the yellow fever booster vaccination. CDR3 bases: TGTGCCAGCAACGGGCGGACCCTCACAGATACGCAGTATTTT. It specifies CASNGRTLTDTQYF.